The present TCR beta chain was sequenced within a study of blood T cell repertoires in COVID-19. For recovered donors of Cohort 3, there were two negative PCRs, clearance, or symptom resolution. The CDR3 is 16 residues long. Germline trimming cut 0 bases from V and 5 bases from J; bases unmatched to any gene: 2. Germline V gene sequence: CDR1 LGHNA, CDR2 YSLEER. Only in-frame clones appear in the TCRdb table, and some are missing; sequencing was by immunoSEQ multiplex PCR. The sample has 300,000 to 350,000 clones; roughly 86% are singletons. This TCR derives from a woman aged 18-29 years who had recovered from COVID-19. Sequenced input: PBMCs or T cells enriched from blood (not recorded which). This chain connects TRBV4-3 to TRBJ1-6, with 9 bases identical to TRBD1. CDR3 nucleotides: TGCGCCAGCAGCCAAGATTGGACAGGGGATAATTCACCCCTCCACTTT. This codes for CASSQDWTGDNSPLHF.